This T cell receptor (beta chain) was identified during a study of spatial heterogeneity in lung cancer. TCRdb ran MiXCR on the 5' RACE reads and lists one entry per CDR3 protein. The data contain roughly 40,000 distinct CDR3 sequences, approximately 6.2% of them singletons. The V gene lost 3 bases and the J gene lost 8 bases, with 9 bases spanning the gap. The CDR3 consists of 12 residues. The time point here: sample taken at primary tumor resection. The sequenced material consisted of unsorted whole RNA from tumor, nontumor lung or frozen PBMC. The V call is TRBV12-3 or TRBV12-4, the J call TRBJ2-3; D is unresolved. The clonotype comes from a female donor with early-stage non-small cell lung cancer. The starting material was PBMCs, obtained at surgery. The CDR3 DNA sequence: TGTGCCAGCAGTTTCAGTCTGTCTACGCAGTATTTT. This gives the protein CASSFSLSTQYF.